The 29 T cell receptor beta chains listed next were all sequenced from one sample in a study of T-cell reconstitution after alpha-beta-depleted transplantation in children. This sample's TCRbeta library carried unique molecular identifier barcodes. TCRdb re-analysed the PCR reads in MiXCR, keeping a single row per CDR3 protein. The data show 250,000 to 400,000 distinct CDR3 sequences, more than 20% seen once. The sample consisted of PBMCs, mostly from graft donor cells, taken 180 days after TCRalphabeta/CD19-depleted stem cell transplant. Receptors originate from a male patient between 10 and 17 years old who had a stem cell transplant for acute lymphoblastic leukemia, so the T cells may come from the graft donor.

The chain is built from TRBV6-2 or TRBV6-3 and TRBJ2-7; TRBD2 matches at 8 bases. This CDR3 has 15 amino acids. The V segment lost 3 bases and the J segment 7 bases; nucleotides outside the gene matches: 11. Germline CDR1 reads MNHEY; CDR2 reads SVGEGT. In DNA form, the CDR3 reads TGTGCCAGCAGTTATATGAGCGGGAGTCCGAGTGAGCAGTACTTC. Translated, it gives CASSYMSGSPSEQYF.

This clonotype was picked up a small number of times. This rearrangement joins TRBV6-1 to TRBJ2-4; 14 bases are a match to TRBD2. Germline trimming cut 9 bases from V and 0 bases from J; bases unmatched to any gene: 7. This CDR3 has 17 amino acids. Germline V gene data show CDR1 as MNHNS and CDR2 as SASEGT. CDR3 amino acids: CARGTSGGWVAKNIQYF. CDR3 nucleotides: TGTGCCAGGGGGACTAGCGGGGGATGGGTAGCCAAAAACATTCAGTACTTC.

Here the CDR3 reads CSVPYRVGYNEQFF. The CDR3 DNA follows: TGCAGTGTACCCTACAGGGTTGGGTACAATGAGCAGTTCTTC. The chain uses TRBV20-1 and TRBJ2-1, with a weak D call TRBD1 (6 bases). The CDR3 extends over 14 amino acids. Trimming removed 7 bases at V and 4 bases at J, with 17 bases between. Germline V gene sequence: CDR1 DFQATT, CDR2 SNEGSKA (reference sequence).

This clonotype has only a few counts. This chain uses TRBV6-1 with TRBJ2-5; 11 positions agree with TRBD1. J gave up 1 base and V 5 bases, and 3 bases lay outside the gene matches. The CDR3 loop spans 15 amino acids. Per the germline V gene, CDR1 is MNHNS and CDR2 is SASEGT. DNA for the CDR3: TGTGCCAGCAGTAAGGACAGGGGGCGCCAAGAGACCCAGTACTTC. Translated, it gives CASSKDRGRQETQYF.

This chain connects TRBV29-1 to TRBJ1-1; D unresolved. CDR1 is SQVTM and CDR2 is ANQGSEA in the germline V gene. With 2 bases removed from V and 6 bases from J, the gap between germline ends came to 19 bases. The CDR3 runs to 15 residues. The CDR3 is CSVERRLGPSSEAFF. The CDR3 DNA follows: TGCAGCGTTGAAAGGCGCTTGGGTCCGAGTTCTGAAGCTTTCTTT. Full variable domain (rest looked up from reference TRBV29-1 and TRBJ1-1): SAVISQKPSRDICQRGTSLTIQCQVDSQVTMMFWYRQQPGQSLTLIATANQGSEATYESGFVIDKFPISRPNLTFSTLTVSNMSPEDSSIYLCSVERRLGPSSEAFFGQGTRLTVV.

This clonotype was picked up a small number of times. CDR3 loop: CSASASGGGNEQYF. The CDR3 DNA sequence: TGCAGTGCTAGTGCTAGCGGGGGGGGCAACGAGCAGTACTTC. The chain joins TRBV20-1 to TRBJ2-7; 12 bases line up with TRBD2. The germline gives CDR1 DFQATT, CDR2 SNEGSKA (reference sequence). This CDR3 comprises 14 residues. Germline trimming cut 3 bases from V and 5 bases from J; bases unmatched to any gene: 5.

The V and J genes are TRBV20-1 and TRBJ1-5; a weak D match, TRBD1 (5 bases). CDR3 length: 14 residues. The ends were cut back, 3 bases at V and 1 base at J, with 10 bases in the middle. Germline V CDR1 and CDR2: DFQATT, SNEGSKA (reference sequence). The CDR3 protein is CSASLQGSNQPQHF. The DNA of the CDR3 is TGCAGTGCTAGCCTCCAGGGCAGCAATCAGCCCCAGCATTTT.

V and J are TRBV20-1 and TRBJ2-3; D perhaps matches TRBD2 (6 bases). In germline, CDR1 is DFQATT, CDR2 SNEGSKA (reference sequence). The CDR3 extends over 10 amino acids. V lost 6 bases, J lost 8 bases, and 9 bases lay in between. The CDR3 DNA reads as TGCAGTGCGGGAGGCAGTACGCAGTATTTT. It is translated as CSAGGSTQYF.

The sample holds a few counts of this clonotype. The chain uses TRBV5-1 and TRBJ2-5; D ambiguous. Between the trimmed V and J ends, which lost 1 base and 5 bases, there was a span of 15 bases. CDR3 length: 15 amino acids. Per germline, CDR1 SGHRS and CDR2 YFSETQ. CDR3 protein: CASSLSRPLGETQYF. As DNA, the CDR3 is TGCGCCAGCAGCTTGTCCCGTCCCTTGGGGGAGACCCAGTACTTC.

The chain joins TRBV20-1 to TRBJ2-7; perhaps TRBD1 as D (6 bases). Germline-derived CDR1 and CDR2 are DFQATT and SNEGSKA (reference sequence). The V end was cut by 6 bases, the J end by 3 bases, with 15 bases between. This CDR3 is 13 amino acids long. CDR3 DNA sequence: TGCAGTGCCAGGCCCCCAGGGGACTACGAGCAGTACTTC. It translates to CSARPPGDYEQYF.

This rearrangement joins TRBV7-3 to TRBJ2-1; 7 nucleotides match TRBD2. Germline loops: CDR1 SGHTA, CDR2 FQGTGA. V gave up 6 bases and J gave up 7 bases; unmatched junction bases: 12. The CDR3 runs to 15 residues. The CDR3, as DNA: TGTGCCAGCAGTCCCGGGAGGACAATCTTTAATGAGCAGTTCTTC. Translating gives CASSPGRTIFNEQFF. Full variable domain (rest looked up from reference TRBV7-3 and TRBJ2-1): GAGVSQTPSNKVTEKGKYVELRCDPISGHTALYWYRQSLGQGPEFLIYFQGTGAADDSGLPNDRFFAVRPEGSVSTLKIQRTERGDSAVYLCASSPGRTIFNEQFFGPGTRLTVL.

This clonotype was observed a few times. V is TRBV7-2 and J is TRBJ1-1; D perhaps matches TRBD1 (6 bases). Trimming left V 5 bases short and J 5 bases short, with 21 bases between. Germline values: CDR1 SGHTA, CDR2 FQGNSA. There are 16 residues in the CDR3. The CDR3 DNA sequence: TGTGCCAGCAGCAGAGGGGGGGGGTTTCTATGGACTGAAGCTTTCTTT. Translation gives CASSRGGGFLWTEAFF.

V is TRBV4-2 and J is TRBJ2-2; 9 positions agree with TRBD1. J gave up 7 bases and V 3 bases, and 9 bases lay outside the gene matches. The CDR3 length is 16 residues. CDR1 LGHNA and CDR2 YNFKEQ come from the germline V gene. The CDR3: CASSHSRTGAGGELFF. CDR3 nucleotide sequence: TGTGCCAGCAGCCACTCCAGGACAGGGGCAGGCGGGGAGCTGTTTTTT.

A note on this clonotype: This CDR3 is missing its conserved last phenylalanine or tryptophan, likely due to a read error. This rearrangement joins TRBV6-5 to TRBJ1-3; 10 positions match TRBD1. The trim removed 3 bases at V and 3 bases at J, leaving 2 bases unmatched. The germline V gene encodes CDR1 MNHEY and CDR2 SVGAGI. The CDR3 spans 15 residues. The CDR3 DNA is TGTGCCAGCAGTTATGACAGGGGGCATGGAAACACCATATATCTT. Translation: CASSYDRGHGNTIYL.

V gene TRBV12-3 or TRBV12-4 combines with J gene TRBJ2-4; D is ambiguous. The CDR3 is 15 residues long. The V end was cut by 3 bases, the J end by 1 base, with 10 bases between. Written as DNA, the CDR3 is TGTGCCAGCAGTTTGGTTCTGGGGGCCAAAAACATTCAGTACTTC. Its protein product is CASSLVLGAKNIQYF.

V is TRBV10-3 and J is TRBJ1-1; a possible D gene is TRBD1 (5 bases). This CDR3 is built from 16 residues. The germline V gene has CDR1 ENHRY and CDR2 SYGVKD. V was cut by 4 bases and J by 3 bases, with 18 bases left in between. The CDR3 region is CAISVLLTEEDTEAFF. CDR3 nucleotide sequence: TGTGCCATCAGTGTATTATTGACAGAAGAGGACACTGAAGCTTTCTTT.

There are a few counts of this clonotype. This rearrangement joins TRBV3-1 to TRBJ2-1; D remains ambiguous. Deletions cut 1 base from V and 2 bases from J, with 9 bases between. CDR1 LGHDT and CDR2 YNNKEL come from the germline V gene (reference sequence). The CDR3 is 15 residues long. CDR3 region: CASSQGGAPYNEQFF. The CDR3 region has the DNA TGTGCCAGCAGCCAAGGTGGCGCTCCCTACAATGAGCAGTTCTTC.

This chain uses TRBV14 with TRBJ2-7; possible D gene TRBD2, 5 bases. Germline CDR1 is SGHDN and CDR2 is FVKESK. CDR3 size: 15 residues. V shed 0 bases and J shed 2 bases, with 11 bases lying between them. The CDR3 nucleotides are TGTGCCAGCAGCCAAGATACGCGGGTACCCTACGAGCAGTACTTC. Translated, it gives CASSQDTRVPYEQYF.

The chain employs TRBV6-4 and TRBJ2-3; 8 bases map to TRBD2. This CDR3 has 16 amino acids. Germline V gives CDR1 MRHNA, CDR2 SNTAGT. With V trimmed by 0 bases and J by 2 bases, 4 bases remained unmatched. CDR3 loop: CASSDSAGGPTDTQYF. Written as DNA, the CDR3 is TGTGCCAGCAGTGACTCTGCGGGAGGCCCCACAGATACGCAGTATTTT.

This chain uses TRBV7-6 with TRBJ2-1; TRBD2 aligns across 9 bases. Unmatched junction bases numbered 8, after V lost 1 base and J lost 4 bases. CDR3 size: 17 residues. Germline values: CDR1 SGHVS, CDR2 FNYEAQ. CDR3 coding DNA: TGTGCCAGCAGCTTAGTTCTTCGCGGGAGGGCTTACAATGAGCAGTTCTTC. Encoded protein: CASSLVLRGRAYNEQFF.

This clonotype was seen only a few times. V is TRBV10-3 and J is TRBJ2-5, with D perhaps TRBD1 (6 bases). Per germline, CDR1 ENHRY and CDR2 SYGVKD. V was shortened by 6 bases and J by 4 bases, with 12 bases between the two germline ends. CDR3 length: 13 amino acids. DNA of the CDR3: TGTGCCATCAGAAACGAACAGGGAGAGACCCAGTACTTC. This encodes CAIRNEQGETQYF.

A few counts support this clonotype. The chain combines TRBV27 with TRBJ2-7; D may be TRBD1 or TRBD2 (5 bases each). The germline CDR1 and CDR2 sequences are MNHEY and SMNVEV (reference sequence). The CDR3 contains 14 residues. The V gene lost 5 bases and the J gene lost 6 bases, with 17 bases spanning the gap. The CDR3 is CASSQGLTGGEQYF. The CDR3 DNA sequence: TGTGCCAGCAGTCAAGGACTGACTGGGGGCGAGCAGTACTTC.

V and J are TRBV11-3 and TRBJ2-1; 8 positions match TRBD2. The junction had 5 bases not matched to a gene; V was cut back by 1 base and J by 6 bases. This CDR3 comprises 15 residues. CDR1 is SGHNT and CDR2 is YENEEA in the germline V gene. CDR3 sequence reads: CASSLVLAGLNEQFF. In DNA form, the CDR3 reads TGTGCCAGCAGCTTAGTATTAGCGGGACTCAATGAGCAGTTCTTC.

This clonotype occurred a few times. The CDR3 DNA reads as TGCAGCGTCCAAGTTAGTGGGAACACTGAAGCTTTCTTT. Its translation: CSVQVSGNTEAFF. The chain employs TRBV29-1 and TRBJ1-1; unclear D gene. V lost 6 bases and J lost 1, with 12 bases in between. This CDR3 has 13 amino acids. Germline loops: CDR1 SQVTM, CDR2 ANQGSEA.

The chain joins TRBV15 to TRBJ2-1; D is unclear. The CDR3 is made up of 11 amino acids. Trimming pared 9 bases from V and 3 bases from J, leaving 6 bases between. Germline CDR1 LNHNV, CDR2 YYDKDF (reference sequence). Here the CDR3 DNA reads TGTGCCACTATGGACTACAATGAGCAGTTCTTC. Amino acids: CATMDYNEQFF. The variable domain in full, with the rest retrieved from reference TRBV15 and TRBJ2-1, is DAMVIQNPRYQVTQFGKPVTLSCSQTLNHNVMYWYQQKSSQAPKLLFHYYDKDFNNEADTPDNFQSRRPNTSFCFLDIRSPGLGDTAMYLCATMDYNEQFFGPGTRLTVL.

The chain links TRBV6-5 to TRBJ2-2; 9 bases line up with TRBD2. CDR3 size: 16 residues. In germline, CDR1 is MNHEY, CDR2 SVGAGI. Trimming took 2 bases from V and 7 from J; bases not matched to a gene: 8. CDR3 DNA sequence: TGTGCCAGCAGTTACAGGGCTAGCGGGAATAGCGGGGAGCTGTTTTTT. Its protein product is CASSYRASGNSGELFF.

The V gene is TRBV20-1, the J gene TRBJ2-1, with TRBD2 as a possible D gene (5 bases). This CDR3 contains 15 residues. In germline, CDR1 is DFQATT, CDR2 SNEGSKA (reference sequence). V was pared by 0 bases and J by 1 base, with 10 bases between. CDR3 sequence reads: CSARDFGVSYNEQFF. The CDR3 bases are TGCAGTGCTAGAGATTTCGGGGTATCCTACAATGAGCAGTTCTTC.

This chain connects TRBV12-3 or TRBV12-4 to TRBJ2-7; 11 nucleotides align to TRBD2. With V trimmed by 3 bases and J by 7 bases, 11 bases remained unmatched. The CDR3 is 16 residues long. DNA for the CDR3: TGTGCCAGCAGTTTGCGACTAGCGGGGAAGCCAAGGGAGCAGTACTTC. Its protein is CASSLRLAGKPREQYF.

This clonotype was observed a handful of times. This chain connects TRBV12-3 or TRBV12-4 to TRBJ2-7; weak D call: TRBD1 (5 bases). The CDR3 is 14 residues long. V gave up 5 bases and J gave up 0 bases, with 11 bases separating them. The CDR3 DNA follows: TGTGCCAGCAGTGGCCAGGGTAGCTCCTACGAGCAGTACTTC. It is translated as CASSGQGSSYEQYF.